These T cell receptor beta chains were read from a single sample in a study of identical twins. TCRdb re-called the 5' RACE reads through MiXCR, storing one row per CDR3 protein. Here the sample spans about 530,000 distinct CDR3 sequences, about a fifth being singletons. The same sample was also studied in work on yellow fever vaccine responses in identical twins.

Source material: CD4+ T cells sorted from blood. All receptors derive from a woman in her late teens or twenties in good health. Both conserved end residues are part of each CDR3. Each record gives: J gene, V gene, D gene, clone size, CDR3 protein, CDR3 DNA. A D gene is named only where the DNA matches it firmly. Not all rows give a size; the values are once, few, many and, for expanded clones, a class.

j_call: TRBJ2-1
v_call: TRBV20-1
d_call: TRBD2
clone_size: NA
cdr3_aa: CSALSGAGINEQFF
cdr3_nt: TGCAGTGCCCTCAGCGGGGCTGGGATAAATGAGCAGTTCTTC

j_call: TRBJ2-2
v_call: TRBV11-3
d_call: TRBD2
clone_size: few
cdr3_aa: CASSLAPTSGNTGELFF
cdr3_nt: TGTGCCAGCAGCTTAGCCCCGACTAGCGGGAACACCGGGGAGCTGTTTTTT

j_call: TRBJ1-2
v_call: TRBV12-3/TRBV12-4
d_call: TRBD1
clone_size: NA
cdr3_aa: CASRPGTGSYGYTF
cdr3_nt: TGTGCCAGCAGACCTGGGACAGGGTCGTATGGCTACACCTTC

j_call: TRBJ2-2
v_call: TRBV20-1
d_call: TRBD2
clone_size: few
cdr3_aa: CSARLSGRAVGGELFF
cdr3_nt: TGCAGTGCTAGACTCAGCGGGAGGGCCGTTGGCGGGGAGCTGTTTTTT

j_call: TRBJ2-3
v_call: TRBV4-1
d_call: NA
clone_size: NA
cdr3_aa: CASSQIGASTDTQYF
cdr3_nt: TGCGCCAGCAGCCAAATCGGTGCCAGCACAGATACGCAGTATTTT

j_call: TRBJ2-1
v_call: TRBV7-9
d_call: TRBD2
clone_size: NA
cdr3_aa: CASSLVGLGVDEQFF
cdr3_nt: TGTGCCAGCAGCTTAGTGGGACTAGGGGTTGATGAGCAGTTCTTC

j_call: TRBJ2-3
v_call: TRBV5-1
d_call: NA
clone_size: few
cdr3_aa: CASSLQEYTDTQYF
cdr3_nt: TGCGCCAGCAGCTTACAGGAGTACACAGATACGCAGTATTTT

j_call: TRBJ1-2
v_call: TRBV21-1
d_call: NA
clone_size: NA
cdr3_aa: CASSKPRTADFNYGYTF
cdr3_nt: TGTGCCAGCAGCAAACCCCGGACAGCGGATTTTAACTATGGCTACACCTTC

j_call: TRBJ2-1
v_call: TRBV4-1
d_call: TRBD2
clone_size: few
cdr3_aa: CASSQPTLGLAGYNEQFF
cdr3_nt: TGCGCCAGCAGCCAACCTACACTGGGACTAGCGGGTTATAATGAGCAGTTCTTC

j_call: TRBJ2-1
v_call: TRBV5-1
d_call: NA
clone_size: NA
cdr3_aa: CASSLALSIWGGLNNEQFF
cdr3_nt: TGCGCCAGCAGCTTGGCCCTATCCATTTGGGGCGGCCTAAACAATGAGCAGTTCTTC

j_call: TRBJ1-6
v_call: TRBV12-3/TRBV12-4
d_call: NA
clone_size: NA
cdr3_aa: CASTLGGEATPLHF
cdr3_nt: TGTGCCAGCACCCTAGGGGGGGAGGCTACACCCCTCCACTTT

j_call: TRBJ2-7
v_call: TRBV9
d_call: TRBD2
clone_size: NA
cdr3_aa: CASSVLAGRYEQYF
cdr3_nt: TGTGCCAGCAGCGTCCTAGCGGGAAGGTACGAGCAGTACTTC

j_call: TRBJ2-7
v_call: TRBV29-1
d_call: TRBD1
clone_size: NA
cdr3_aa: CSVGDSSPYEQYF
cdr3_nt: TGCAGCGTCGGGGACAGTAGCCCCTACGAGCAGTACTTC

j_call: TRBJ2-7
v_call: TRBV7-2
d_call: NA
clone_size: few
cdr3_aa: CASSLVHGYEQYF
cdr3_nt: TGTGCCAGCAGCTTAGTCCATGGCTACGAGCAGTACTTC

j_call: TRBJ2-1
v_call: TRBV20-1
d_call: NA
clone_size: NA
cdr3_aa: CSGHQDYNEQFF
cdr3_nt: TGCAGTGGCCATCAGGACTACAATGAGCAGTTCTTC

j_call: TRBJ2-1
v_call: TRBV12-3/TRBV12-4
d_call: NA
clone_size: few
cdr3_aa: CASSLMGWTNYNEQFF
cdr3_nt: TGTGCCAGCAGTTTAATGGGGTGGACCAACTACAATGAGCAGTTCTTC

j_call: TRBJ2-7
v_call: TRBV3-1
d_call: NA
clone_size: NA
cdr3_aa: CASSQKGAYEQYF
cdr3_nt: TGTGCCAGCAGCCAAAAAGGAGCCTACGAGCAGTACTTC

j_call: TRBJ2-5
v_call: TRBV12-3/TRBV12-4
d_call: NA
clone_size: many
cdr3_aa: CASSRGAETQYF
cdr3_nt: TGTGCCAGCAGTCGGGGCGCAGAGACCCAGTACTTC

j_call: TRBJ2-5
v_call: TRBV11-2
d_call: NA
clone_size: NA
cdr3_aa: CASSLGAGVRTQYF
cdr3_nt: TGTGCCAGCAGCTTAGGGGCGGGCGTGCGGACCCAGTACTTC

j_call: TRBJ2-3
v_call: TRBV28
d_call: TRBD2
clone_size: NA
cdr3_aa: CASTLGLAGGTQYF
cdr3_nt: TGTGCCAGCACCCTGGGGTTAGCGGGAGGTACGCAGTATTTT

j_call: TRBJ2-5
v_call: TRBV20-1
d_call: TRBD2
clone_size: few
cdr3_aa: CSARPYSGGDQETQYF
cdr3_nt: TGCAGTGCTAGGCCGTACAGCGGGGGGGACCAAGAGACCCAGTACTTC

j_call: TRBJ2-7
v_call: TRBV7-6
d_call: TRBD2
clone_size: NA
cdr3_aa: CASSLDSAGSYEQYF
cdr3_nt: TGTGCCAGCAGCTTAGATTCAGCGGGGAGCTACGAGCAGTACTTC